The 17 T cell receptor beta chains below all came from one sample that was sequenced in a study of cytomegalovirus exposure and HLA in healthy donors. Amplification used 60 Vbeta primers and 13 Jbeta primers. The data were produced by immunoSEQ multiplex PCR, yet TCRdb's version contains in-frame clones alone and is incomplete. The table records fewer than 130,000 clones, approximately 79% of them present only once. The specimen sequenced was PBMCs. The source is a man in his thirties or forties in good health and CMV-seropositive.

This chain connects TRBV2 to TRBJ1-6, with 7 bases fitting TRBD1. V trimming: 7 bases; J trimming: 8 bases; junction bases outside the gene matches: 11. CDR1 is SNHLY, CDR2 FYNNEI, per germline. This CDR3 has 15 amino acids. The DNA of the CDR3 is TGTGCCAGCATAGGACAGGCCATTAATTATTCACCCCTCCACTTT. Protein sequence: CASIGQAINYSPLHF.

The chain couples TRBV27 to TRBJ2-1; no clear D gene. Between the trimmed V and J ends, which lost 2 bases and 10 bases, there was a span of 15 bases. Per the germline V gene, CDR1 is MNHEY and CDR2 is SMNVEV (reference sequence). The CDR3 totals 14 residues. The DNA for the CDR3 is TGTGCCAGCAGTTTAACCCAGGAAGCAAGCGAGCAGTTCTTC. Encoded protein: CASSLTQEASEQFF.

This clone showed up just once. The V call is TRBV19, the J call TRBJ1-2; no firm D call. CDR3 size: 13 residues. Germline values: CDR1 LNHDA, CDR2 SQIVND (reference sequence). The ends were cut back, 6 bases at V and 1 base at J, with 9 bases in the middle. The CDR3 DNA reads TGTGCCAGTAGCACAGTTAGTAACTATGGCTACACCTTC. Translation: CASSTVSNYGYTF. The whole variable domain, remainder taken from reference TRBV19 and TRBJ1-2, is DGGITQSPKYLFRKEGQNVTLSCEQNLNHDAMYWYRQDPGQGLRLIYYSQIVNDFQKGDIAEGYSVSREKKESFPLTVTSAQKNPTAFYLCASSTVSNYGYTFGSGTRLTVV.

The gene calls are TRBV18 and TRBJ1-5; D gene unclear. Trimming took off 4 bases at V and 7 bases at J, with 20 bases between the two ends. CDR3 length equals 16 residues. CDR1 and CDR2 from the germline V gene are KGHSH and LQKENI. In DNA form, the CDR3 reads TGTGCCAGCTCACTAGGAGGCCCAGGTACTTACCAGCCCCAGCATTTT. Amino acid sequence: CASSLGGPGTYQPQHF.

The chain joins TRBV18 to TRBJ2-2, with D perhaps matching TRBD2 (6 bases). Germline values: CDR1 KGHSH, CDR2 LQKENI. The CDR3 runs to 16 residues. The germline V and J ends were trimmed by 0 bases and 0 bases, with 8 bases remaining between them. The CDR3 reads CASSPPGGANTGELFF. CDR3 sequence (DNA): TGTGCCAGCTCACCACCGGGCGGGGCGAACACCGGGGAGCTGTTTTTT.

The genes are TRBV30 and TRBJ1-1; possibly TRBD1 for D (5 bases). The germline V gene encodes CDR1 GTSNPN and CDR2 SVGIG (reference sequence). The V end was cut by 2 bases, the J end by 1 base, with 14 bases between. This CDR3 has 15 residues. The CDR3 loop reads CAWSLLDSANTEAFF. DNA of the CDR3: TGTGCCTGGAGTTTACTCGACAGCGCGAACACTGAAGCTTTCTTT.

This chain links TRBV25-1 with TRBJ2-5, with D possibly TRBD2 on 6 matching bases. The germline V gene has CDR1 MGHDK and CDR2 SYGVNS. Trimming cost V 1 base and J 1 base, with 10 bases left between them. This CDR3 is 15 amino acids long. The CDR3 is CASSEFGGVQETQYF. Written as DNA, the CDR3 is TGTGCCAGCAGTGAATTCGGCGGGGTCCAAGAGACCCAGTACTTC.

The chain recombines TRBV27 with TRBJ2-1; 12 bases fit TRBD2. The length of the CDR3 is 15 residues. The V and J ends lost 5 bases and 2 bases, in that order; junction bases with no gene match: 1. Germline V CDR1 and CDR2: MNHEY, SMNVEV (reference sequence). The CDR3 DNA sequence: TGTGCCAGCAGTGCTAGCGGGGGGGCCTACAATGAGCAGTTCTTC. Translating gives CASSASGGAYNEQFF.

The V and J genes are TRBV7-2 and TRBJ2-7; 8 positions match TRBD1. Germline-derived CDR1 and CDR2 are SGHTA and FQGNSA. Trimming removed 1 base from V and 1 base from J; junction bases left unmatched: 3. This CDR3 contains 15 residues. CDR3 sequence: CASSLVGQGSYEQYF. The CDR3 coding sequence is TGTGCCAGCAGCTTAGTCGGACAGGGATCCTACGAGCAGTACTTC.

The genes are TRBV5-1 and TRBJ2-5, with 10 positions matching TRBD1. Looked up from germline, CDR1 is SGHRS and CDR2 is YFSETQ. The CDR3 contains 16 residues. The J segment lost 2 bases and the V segment lost 4 bases, leaving 8 bases of the junction unmatched. CDR3: CASSTGTGDGQETQYF. CDR3 bases: TGCGCCAGCAGCACCGGGACAGGGGATGGGCAAGAGACCCAGTACTTC.

This clone was counted once. The V and J genes are TRBV2 and TRBJ2-4, with 10 bases matching TRBD1. The length of the CDR3 is 20 residues. Looked up from germline, CDR1 is SNHLY and CDR2 is FYNNEI. V lost 3 bases to trimming and J lost 0 bases; unmatched junction nucleotides: 14. CDR3 loop: CASSEGLGTGAFLAKNIQYF. For the CDR3, the DNA is TGTGCCAGCAGTGAGGGGTTAGGGACAGGGGCTTTCTTAGCCAAAAACATTCAGTACTTC.

CDR3 sequence (DNA): TGCGCCAGCAGCCCGGGACAGGGGGGTGTGGAAGCTTTCTTT. This encodes CASSPGQGGVEAFF. The rearrangement joins TRBV5-1 to TRBJ1-1; 11 bases align to TRBD1. The V gene end was trimmed by 4 bases and the J gene end by 8 bases; junction bases not matched to a gene: 7. The CDR3 contains 14 residues. Germline CDR1 is SGHRS and CDR2 is YFSETQ. Combining the CDR3 with reference TRBV5-1 and TRBJ1-1 gives the whole variable domain KAGVTQTPRYLIKTRGQQVTLSCSPISGHRSVSWYQQTPGQGLQFLFEYFSETQRNKGNFPGRFSGRQFSNSRSEMNVSTLELGDSALYLCASSPGQGGVEAFFGQGTRLTVV.

V gene TRBV28 combines with J gene TRBJ2-7; 8 bases match TRBD1. CDR1 and CDR2 from the germline V gene are MDHEN and SYDVKM. With 6 bases clipped from V and 2 bases from J, the junction kept 3 bases outside the gene matches. The CDR3 totals 13 residues. In nucleotides, the CDR3 is TGTGCCAGCAGACCACAGGGGGCCTACGAGCAGTACTTC. Translated, it gives CASRPQGAYEQYF.

The chain uses TRBV29-1 and TRBJ1-2; D perhaps matches TRBD1 (5 bases). The CDR3 has 12 residues. CDR1 and CDR2 (germline): SQVTM, ANQGSEA. V lost 3 bases and J 8 bases, leaving 13 bases between the germline ends. The CDR3 DNA reads TGCAGCGTTGATCTCGGCCGGGGGGGCTACACCTTC. Translating gives CSVDLGRGGYTF.

J is TRBJ2-2 and V is TRBV2, with D possibly matching TRBD1 (5 bases). V lost 3 bases and J lost 8, with 16 bases in between. The germline gives CDR1 SNHLY, CDR2 FYNNEI. The CDR3 runs to 15 residues. CDR3 amino acids: CASSETAISPGELFF. CDR3 bases: TGTGCCAGCAGTGAGACAGCTATCTCCCCTGGGGAGCTGTTTTTT.

V gene TRBV6-5 combines with J gene TRBJ1-2; D not certain. Germline CDR1 is MNHEY and CDR2 is SVGAGI. V lost 2 bases to trimming and J lost 0 bases, with 10 bases between them. The CDR3 loop spans 15 amino acids. The CDR3 coding sequence is TGTGCCAGCAGTTACCACCCGTTAGCTAACTATGGCTACACCTTC. This translates into CASSYHPLANYGYTF.

This chain connects TRBV10-3 to TRBJ1-5, with 10 bases aligning to TRBD1. Germline lookup yields CDR1 ENHRY and CDR2 SYGVKD. The CDR3 runs to 15 residues. Losses at the gene ends were 4 bases for V and 6 bases for J; bases not matched to a gene: 6. CDR3 region: CAISAGTGVGQPQHF. In nucleotides, the CDR3 is TGTGCCATCAGTGCAGGGACAGGGGTTGGTCAGCCCCAGCATTTT.